These 9 T cell receptor beta chains share one sample of origin, sequenced in a study of T cells after yellow fever vaccination. Via MiXCR, TCRdb re-called the 5' RACE reads, giving one row per CDR3 protein. This table has roughly 520,000 distinct CDR3 sequences, roughly 22% appearing once. Material: PBMCs, obtained approximately 22 days after the first yellow fever vaccination. The receptors come from a man between 18 and 29 years old who received the YFV17D yellow fever vaccine.

This clonotype was detected only once. The rearrangement uses TRBV29-1 and TRBJ2-1; tentative D call: TRBD2 (5 bases). The V gene's germline CDR1 is SQVTM and CDR2 ANQGSEA. CDR3 size: 12 residues. The V end lost 3 bases, the J end lost 7 bases, and 10 bases lay between the germline ends. The CDR3 DNA sequence: TGCAGCGTTGAGGATGAGGGAAATGAGCAGTTCTTC. Translated, it gives CSVEDEGNEQFF.

This sequence joins TRBV7-6 and TRBJ2-6; D is tentatively TRBD1 or TRBD2 (5 bases each). Looked up from germline, CDR1 is SGHVS and CDR2 is FNYEAQ. V was clipped by 5 bases and J by 2 bases, with 10 bases between them. The CDR3 contains 15 residues. The CDR3 nucleotides are TGTGCCAGCAGCCCCTTGGGACCTGGGGCCAACGTCCTGACTTTC. Protein product: CASSPLGPGANVLTF.

In its sample, this clonotype was seen a few times. CDR3 amino acids: CASSPRRGDLHNEQFF. CDR3 sequence (DNA): TGTGCCAGCTCACCACGCAGGGGGGATCTACACAATGAGCAGTTCTTC. This chain links TRBV18 with TRBJ2-1, with D perhaps matching TRBD1 (7 bases). The V gene's germline CDR1 is KGHSH and CDR2 LQKENI. V shed 1 base and J shed 5 bases, with 15 bases lying between them. The CDR3 has 16 residues.

This rearrangement joins TRBV27 to TRBJ1-2, with TRBD1 matching 7 bases. The germline V gene encodes CDR1 MNHEY and CDR2 SMNVEV (reference sequence). The CDR3 has 18 amino acids. V was pared by 2 bases and J by 5 bases, with 17 bases of the junction left unmatched. The CDR3 coding sequence is TGTGCCAGCAGTTTAAAGGCCCCCCGACAGGGTCCAAGGTATGGCTACACCTTC. Amino acids: CASSLKAPRQGPRYGYTF.

This clonotype was seen repeatedly, ten times or more. CDR3 nucleotides: TGTGCCAGCAGTTTTCCGGGACAGCGAAGAGAGACCCAGTACTTC. Protein sequence: CASSFPGQRRETQYF. The V and J genes are TRBV28 and TRBJ2-5; TRBD1 agrees at 7 bases. The V gene end was trimmed by 3 bases and the J gene end by 4 bases; junction bases not matched to a gene: 8. The CDR3 has 15 amino acids. CDR1 and CDR2 (germline): MDHEN, SYDVKM. The variable domain in full, completed from reference TRBV28 and TRBJ2-5, reads DVKVTQSSRYLVKRTGEKVFLECVQDMDHENMFWYRQDPGLGLRLIYFSYDVKMKEKGDIPEGYSVSREKKERFSLILESASTNQTSMYLCASSFPGQRRETQYFGPGTRLLVL.

This clonotype was seen a few times. The rearrangement joins TRBV5-1 to TRBJ2-5; 14 bases agree with TRBD2. The CDR3 is 17 amino acids. CDR1 and CDR2 from the germline V gene are SGHRS and YFSETQ. V gave up 2 bases and J gave up 5 bases; unmatched junction bases: 8. The DNA of the CDR3 is TGCGCCAGCAGCTTCGGGACTAGCGGGGGTACAGGGGAGACCCAGTACTTC. The encoded protein is CASSFGTSGGTGETQYF.

This chain joins TRBV9 and TRBJ1-1, with D uncertain. The CDR3 contains 13 residues. Germline CDR1 reads SGDLS; CDR2 reads YYNGEE. Trimming cost V 0 bases and J 4 bases, with 7 bases left between them. This CDR3 is CASSVAGSTEAFF. The CDR3 DNA reads as TGTGCCAGCAGCGTAGCCGGTTCCACTGAAGCTTTCTTT.

The chain carries TRBV19 and TRBJ2-1, with TRBD2 as a possible D gene (5 bases). In germline, CDR1 is LNHDA, CDR2 SQIVND (reference sequence). V dropped 7 bases and J dropped 2 bases, with 18 bases sitting between them. The CDR3 sequence is 16 residues long. CDR3 coding DNA: TGTGCCAGTAAGCAGGAGGCCAAGGGTGCCTACAATGAGCAGTTCTTC. This translates into CASKQEAKGAYNEQFF.

In this sample, this clonotype turned up a few times. The chain recombines TRBV7-2 with TRBJ2-1; possibly TRBD2 for D (5 bases). The CDR3 has 16 residues. V lost 10 bases and J lost 2, with 21 bases in between. CDR1 and CDR2 from the germline V gene are SGHTA and FQGNSA. The CDR3 bases are TGTGCCACCTTCTTCGACCGCGGGCTAGCCTACAATGAGCAGTTCTTC. Its translation is CATFFDRGLAYNEQFF. Full variable domain (remainder filled in from reference TRBV7-2 and TRBJ2-1): GAGVSQSPSNKVTEKGKDVELRCDPISGHTALYWYRQSLGQGLEFLIYFQGNSAPDKSGLPSDRFSAERTGGSVSTLTIQRTQQEDSAVYLCATFFDRGLAYNEQFFGPGTRLTVL.